These 5 T cell receptor beta chains originate from one sample sequenced in a study of shared clonotypes between healthy human individuals. Only CD45RO-negative cells positively selected for CCR7 counted as naive CD8 cells, so terminally differentiated effector memory CD45RA+ cells were excluded. Clones were sequenced by immunoSEQ multiplex PCR, and TCRdb holds only the in-frame ones, with some missing. The sample contains around 1,900,000 clones, around 93% of which appear only once. The material sequenced was naive CD8+ T cells from PBMCs. These receptors originate from a man between 18 and 29 years old in good health. Some clones in this sample may be carry-over from other donors' samples.

J is TRBJ1-2 and V is TRBV29-1; tentatively, D is TRBD1 (6 bases). The V end was cut by 3 bases, the J end by 6 bases, with 8 bases between. This CDR3 is 11 amino acids long. From germline, CDR1 is SQVTM and CDR2 ANQGSEA. The CDR3 DNA reads TGCAGCGTTGATTCAGGGGATGGCTACACCTTC. Amino acids: CSVDSGDGYTF.

This chain uses TRBV28 with TRBJ2-5, with D uncertain. The V and J ends lost 2 bases and 3 bases respectively, with 10 bases between them. The CDR3 runs to 14 residues. Germline V lookup: CDR1 MDHEN, CDR2 SYDVKM. The CDR3 sequence is CASSLVLIKETQYF. Here the CDR3 DNA reads TGTGCCAGCAGTTTAGTACTGATCAAAGAGACCCAGTACTTC.

The rearrangement uses TRBV21-1 and TRBJ1-5; TRBD1, as called in the table, went unchecked against the DNA. TRBV21-1 is reported as a pseudogene. CDR3 length equals 17 residues. The CDR3 coding sequence is TGTGCCAGCAGCAAATATCCAGGGGGGAATAGCAATCAGCCCCAGCATTTT. Its protein product is CASSKYPGGNSNQPQHF.

The rearrangement uses TRBV10-3 and TRBJ2-5; D is perhaps TRBD2 (5 bases). The DNA end lines up better with TRBJ2-7; the J call may be wrong. CDR1 ENHRY and CDR2 SYGVKD come from the germline V gene. The CDR3 runs to 13 residues. The CDR3 coding sequence is TGTGCCGTAAAAGCGGAGCTCCCCTACGAGCAGTACTTC. It yields the protein CAVKAELPYEQYF.

The V call is TRBV30, the J call TRBJ2-7; D may be TRBD1 or TRBD2 (5 bases each). Per germline, CDR1 GTSNPN and CDR2 SVGIG (reference sequence). The CDR3 contains 18 residues. V lost 0 bases and J 1 base, leaving 22 bases between the germline ends. The CDR3 region is CAWSVGGPERVLSYEQYF. CDR3 in DNA: TGTGCCTGGAGTGTTGGGGGTCCGGAGAGGGTTCTTTCCTACGAGCAGTACTTC.